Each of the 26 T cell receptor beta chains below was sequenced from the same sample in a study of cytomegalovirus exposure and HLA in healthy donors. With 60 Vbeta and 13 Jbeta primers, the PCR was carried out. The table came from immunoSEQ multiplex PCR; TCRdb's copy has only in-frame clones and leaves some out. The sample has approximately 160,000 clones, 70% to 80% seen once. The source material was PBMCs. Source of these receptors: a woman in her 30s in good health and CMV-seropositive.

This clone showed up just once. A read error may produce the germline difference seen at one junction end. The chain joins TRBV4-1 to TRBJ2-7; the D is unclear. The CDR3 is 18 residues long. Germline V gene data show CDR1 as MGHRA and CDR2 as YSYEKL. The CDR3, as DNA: TGCGCCAGCAACCAAGATAATACGATCGCGGTTACTTCGGACGAGCAGTACTTC. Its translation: CASNQDNTIAVTSDEQYF.

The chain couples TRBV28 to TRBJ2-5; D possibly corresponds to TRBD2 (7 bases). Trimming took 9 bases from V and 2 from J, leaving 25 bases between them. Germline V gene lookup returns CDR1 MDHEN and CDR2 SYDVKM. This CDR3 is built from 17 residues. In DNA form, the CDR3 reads TGTGCCAGTAGGCCGGGGGGTGAGGGGGGACTTCAAGAGACCCAGTACTTC. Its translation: CASRPGGEGGLQETQYF. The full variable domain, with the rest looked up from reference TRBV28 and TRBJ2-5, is DVKVTQSSRYLVKRTGEKVFLECVQDMDHENMFWYRQDPGLGLRLIYFSYDVKMKEKGDIPEGYSVSREKKERFSLILESASTNQTSMYLCASRPGGEGGLQETQYFGPGTRLLVL.

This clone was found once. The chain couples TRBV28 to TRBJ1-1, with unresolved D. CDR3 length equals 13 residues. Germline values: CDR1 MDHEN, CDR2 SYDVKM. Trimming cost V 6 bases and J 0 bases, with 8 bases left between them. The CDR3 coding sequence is TGTGCCAGCAGCCGACTCCTGAACACTGAAGCTTTCTTT. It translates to CASSRLLNTEAFF.

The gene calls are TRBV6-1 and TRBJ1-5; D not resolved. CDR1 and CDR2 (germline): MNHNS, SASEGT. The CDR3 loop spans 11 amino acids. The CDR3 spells CVSGFNQPQHF. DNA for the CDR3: TGTGTTTCCGGGTTTAATCAGCCCCAGCATTTT.

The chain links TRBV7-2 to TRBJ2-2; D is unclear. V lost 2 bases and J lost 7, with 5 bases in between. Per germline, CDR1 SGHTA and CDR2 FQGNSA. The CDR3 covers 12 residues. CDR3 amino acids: CASSLSHGELFF. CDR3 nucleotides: TGTGCCAGCAGCTTATCCCACGGGGAGCTGTTTTTT.

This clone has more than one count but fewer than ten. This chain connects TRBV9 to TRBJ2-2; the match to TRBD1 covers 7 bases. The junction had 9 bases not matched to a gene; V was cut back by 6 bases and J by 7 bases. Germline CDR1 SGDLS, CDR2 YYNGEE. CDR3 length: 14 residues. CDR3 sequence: CASTRGQRIGELFF. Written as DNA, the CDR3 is TGTGCCAGCACGAGGGGACAGCGGATCGGGGAGCTGTTTTTT. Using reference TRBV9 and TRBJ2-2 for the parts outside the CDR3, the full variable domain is DSGVTQTPKHLITATGQRVTLRCSPRSGDLSVYWYQQSLDQGLQFLIQYYNGEERAKGNILERFSAQQFPDLHSELNLSSLELGDSALYFCASTRGQRIGELFFGEGSRLTVL.

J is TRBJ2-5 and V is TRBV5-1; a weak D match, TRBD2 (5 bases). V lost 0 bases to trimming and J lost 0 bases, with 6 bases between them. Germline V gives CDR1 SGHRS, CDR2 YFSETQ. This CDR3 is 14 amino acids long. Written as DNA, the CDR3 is TGCGCCAGCAGCTTGGCCGGGAACCAAGAGACCCAGTACTTC. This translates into CASSLAGNQETQYF.

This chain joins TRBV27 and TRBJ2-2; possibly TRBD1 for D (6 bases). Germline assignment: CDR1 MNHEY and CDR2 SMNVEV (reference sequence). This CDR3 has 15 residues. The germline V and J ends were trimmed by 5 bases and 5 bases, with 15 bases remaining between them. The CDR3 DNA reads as TGTGCCAGCAGTCCACTCAAGGGGGAAACCGGGGAGCTGTTTTTT. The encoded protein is CASSPLKGETGELFF.

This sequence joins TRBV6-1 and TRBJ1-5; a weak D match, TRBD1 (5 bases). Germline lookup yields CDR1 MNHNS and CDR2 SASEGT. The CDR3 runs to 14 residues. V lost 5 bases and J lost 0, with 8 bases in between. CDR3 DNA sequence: TGTGCCAGCAGTCCGGGACTTAGCAATCAGCCCCAGCATTTT. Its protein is CASSPGLSNQPQHF.

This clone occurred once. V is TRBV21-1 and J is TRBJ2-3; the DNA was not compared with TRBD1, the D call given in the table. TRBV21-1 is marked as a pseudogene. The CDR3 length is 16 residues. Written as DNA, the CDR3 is TGTGCCAGCAGCAGCCTGGGACAGGCTAGCACAGATACGCAGTATTTT. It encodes CASSSLGQASTDTQYF.

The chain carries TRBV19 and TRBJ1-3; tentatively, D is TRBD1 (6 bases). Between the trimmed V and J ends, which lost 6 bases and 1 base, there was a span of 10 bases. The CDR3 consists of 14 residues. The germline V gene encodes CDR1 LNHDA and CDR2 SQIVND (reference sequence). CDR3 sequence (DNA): TGTGCCAGTAGGGAACAGGGATCTGGAAACACCATATATTTT. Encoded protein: CASREQGSGNTIYF.

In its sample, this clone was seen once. This CDR3 reads CAIRRGGLAEYNEQFF. CDR3 nucleotides: TGTGCCATCAGGAGGGGGGGACTAGCGGAATACAATGAGCAGTTCTTC. The chain is built from TRBV10-3 and TRBJ2-1; 11 bases match TRBD2. This CDR3 region has 16 residues. Per germline, CDR1 ENHRY and CDR2 SYGVKD. The V gene end was trimmed by 6 bases and the J gene end by 4 bases; junction bases not matched to a gene: 8.

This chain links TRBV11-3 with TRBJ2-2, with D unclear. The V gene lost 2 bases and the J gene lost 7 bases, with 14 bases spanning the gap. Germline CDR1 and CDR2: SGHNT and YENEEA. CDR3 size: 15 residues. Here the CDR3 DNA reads TGTGCCAGCAGCTTATGGCAGTCACGCGGCGGGGAGCTGTTTTTT. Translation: CASSLWQSRGGELFF.

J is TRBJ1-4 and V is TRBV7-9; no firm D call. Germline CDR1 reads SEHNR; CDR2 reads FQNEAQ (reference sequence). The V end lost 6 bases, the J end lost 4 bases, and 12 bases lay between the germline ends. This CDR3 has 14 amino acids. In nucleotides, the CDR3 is TGTGCCAGCAGTTCCTTAGAGGGTAATGAAAAACTGTTTTTT. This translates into CASSSLEGNEKLFF.

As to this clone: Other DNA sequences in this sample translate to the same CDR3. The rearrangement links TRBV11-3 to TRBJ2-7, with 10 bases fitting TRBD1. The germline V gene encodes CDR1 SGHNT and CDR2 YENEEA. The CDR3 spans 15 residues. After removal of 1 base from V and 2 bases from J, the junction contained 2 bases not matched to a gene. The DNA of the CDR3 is TGTGCCAGCAGCTTAGGTGGGACAGGGGCCTACGAGCAGTACTTC. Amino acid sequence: CASSLGGTGAYEQYF. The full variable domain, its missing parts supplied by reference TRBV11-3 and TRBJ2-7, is EAGVVQSPRYKIIEKKQPVAFWCNPISGHNTLYWYLQNLGQGPELLIRYENEEAVDDSQLPKDRFSAERLKGVDSTLKIQPAELGDSAVYLCASSLGGTGAYEQYFGPGTRLTVT.

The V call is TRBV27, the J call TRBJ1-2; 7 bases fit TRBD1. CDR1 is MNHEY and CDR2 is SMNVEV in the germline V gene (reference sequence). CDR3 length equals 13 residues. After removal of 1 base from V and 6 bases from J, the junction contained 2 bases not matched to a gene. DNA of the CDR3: TGTGCCAGCAGTTTATTTGGACAGGATGGCTACACCTTC. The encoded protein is CASSLFGQDGYTF.

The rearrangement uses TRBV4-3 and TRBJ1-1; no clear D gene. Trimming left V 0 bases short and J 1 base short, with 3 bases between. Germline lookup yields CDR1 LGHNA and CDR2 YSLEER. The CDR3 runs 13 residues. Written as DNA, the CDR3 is TGCGCCAGCAGCCAAGACGGGAACACTGAAGCTTTCTTT. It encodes CASSQDGNTEAFF.

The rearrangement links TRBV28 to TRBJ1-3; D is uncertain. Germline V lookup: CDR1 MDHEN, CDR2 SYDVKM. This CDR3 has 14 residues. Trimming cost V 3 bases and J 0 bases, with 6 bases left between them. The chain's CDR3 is CASSFRSSGNTIYF. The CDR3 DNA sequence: TGTGCCAGCAGTTTCCGGTCCTCTGGAAACACCATATATTTT.

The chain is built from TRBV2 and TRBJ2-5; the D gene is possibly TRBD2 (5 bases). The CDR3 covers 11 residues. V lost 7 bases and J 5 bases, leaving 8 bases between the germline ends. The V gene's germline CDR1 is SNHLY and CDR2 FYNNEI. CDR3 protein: CASMREETQYF. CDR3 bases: TGTGCCAGCATGAGGGAGGAGACCCAGTACTTC.

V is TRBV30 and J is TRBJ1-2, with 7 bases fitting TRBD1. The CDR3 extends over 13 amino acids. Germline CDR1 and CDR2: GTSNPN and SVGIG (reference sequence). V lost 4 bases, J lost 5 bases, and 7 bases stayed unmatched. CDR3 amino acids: CAWTIDREYGYTF. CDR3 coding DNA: TGTGCCTGGACGATCGACAGGGAGTATGGCTACACCTTC.

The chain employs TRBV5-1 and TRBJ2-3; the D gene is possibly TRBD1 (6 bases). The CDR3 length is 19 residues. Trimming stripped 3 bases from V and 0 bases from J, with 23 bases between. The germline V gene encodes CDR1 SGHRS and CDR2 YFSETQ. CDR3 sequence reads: CASSYDWDTIRLSTDTQYF. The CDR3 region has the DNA TGCGCCAGCAGCTACGACTGGGACACTATTAGGCTAAGCACAGATACGCAGTATTTT. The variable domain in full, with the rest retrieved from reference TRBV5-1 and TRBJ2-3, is KAGVTQTPRYLIKTRGQQVTLSCSPISGHRSVSWYQQTPGQGLQFLFEYFSETQRNKGNFPGRFSGRQFSNSRSEMNVSTLELGDSALYLCASSYDWDTIRLSTDTQYFGPGTRLTVL.

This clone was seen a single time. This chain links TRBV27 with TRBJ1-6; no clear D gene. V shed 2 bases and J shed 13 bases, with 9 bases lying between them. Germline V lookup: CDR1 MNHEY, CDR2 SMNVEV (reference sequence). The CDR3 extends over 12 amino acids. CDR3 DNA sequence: TGTGCCAGCAGTTTAAATGGGAGGCCCCTCCACTTT. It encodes CASSLNGRPLHF.

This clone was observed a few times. CDR3 DNA: TGTGCCAGCAGCCATGGGCAGGCTAATGAAAAACTGTTTTTT. Encoded protein: CASSHGQANEKLFF. V gene TRBV27 combines with J gene TRBJ1-4; no clear D gene. Trimming stripped 6 bases from V and 3 bases from J, with 11 bases between. This CDR3 is built from 14 residues. CDR1 is MNHEY and CDR2 is SMNVEV in the germline V gene (reference sequence).

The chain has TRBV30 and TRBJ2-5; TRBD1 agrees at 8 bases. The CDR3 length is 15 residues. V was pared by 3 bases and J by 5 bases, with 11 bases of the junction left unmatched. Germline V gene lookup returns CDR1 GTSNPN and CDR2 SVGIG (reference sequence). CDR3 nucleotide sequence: TGTGCCTGGAGCAGAGATGGACAGGGACGGGAGACCCAGTACTTC. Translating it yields CAWSRDGQGRETQYF. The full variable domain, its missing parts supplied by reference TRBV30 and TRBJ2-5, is SQTIHQWPATLVQPVGSPLSLECTVEGTSNPNLYWYRQAAGRGLQLLFYSVGIGQISSEVPQNLSASRPQDRQFILSSKKLLLSDSGFYLCAWSRDGQGRETQYFGPGTRLLVL.

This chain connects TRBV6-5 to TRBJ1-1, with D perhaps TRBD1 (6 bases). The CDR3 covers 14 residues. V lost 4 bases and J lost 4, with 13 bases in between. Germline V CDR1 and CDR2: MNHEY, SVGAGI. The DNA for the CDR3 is TGTGCCAGCAGTTTCCGCAGGGGTAGCACTGAAGCTTTCTTT. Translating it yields CASSFRRGSTEAFF.

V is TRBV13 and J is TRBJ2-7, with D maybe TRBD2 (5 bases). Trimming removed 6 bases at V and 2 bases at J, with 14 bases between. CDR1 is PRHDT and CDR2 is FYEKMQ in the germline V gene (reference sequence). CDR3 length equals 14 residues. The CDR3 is CASRRLAQTYEQYF. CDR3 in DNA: TGTGCCAGCAGAAGGCTAGCACAAACCTACGAGCAGTACTTC. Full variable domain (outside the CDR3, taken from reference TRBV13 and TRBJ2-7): AAGVIQSPRHLIKEKRETATLKCYPIPRHDTVYWYQQGPGQDPQFLISFYEKMQSDKGSIPDRFSAQQFSDYHSELNMSSLELGDSALYFCASRRLAQTYEQYFGPGTRLTVT.